This T cell receptor (beta chain) originates from a study of blood T cell repertoires in COVID-19. Study in general: The study drew acute and convalescent COVID-19 samples from the United States, Italy and Spain.

Those enrolled in Seattle joined during active infection and were followed longitudinally afterward. Clones were read by immunoSEQ multiplex PCR, and TCRdb kept only the in-frame ones, dropping some. This sample carries 250,000 to 300,000 clones, more than 85% of them seen once, and the ten largest clones take 2% to 2.5%. The CDR3 runs to 14 residues. Germline assignment: CDR1 LNHDA and CDR2 SQIVND (reference sequence). V was pared by 1 base and J by 5 bases, with 3 bases of the junction left unmatched. Sequencing was done on a sample of peripheral blood. The V gene is TRBV19, the J gene TRBJ2-7; TRBD1 aligns across 9 bases. The receptor was isolated from a woman aged 25 to 45 with COVID-19, enrolled during active disease. The CDR3, as DNA: TGTGCCAGTAGTATAGGGAGACAGGGGGACGAGCAGTACTTC. As protein: CASSIGRQGDEQYF.